This T cell receptor beta chain was captured in a study of blood T cell repertoires in COVID-19 (dated by TCRdb to 2018 to 2021). Study-level background: Samples covering the acute and convalescent phases of COVID-19 were provided by collaborators in the United States, Italy and Spain. The prospective study material was composed of cDNA or gDNA derived from T cells, B-cell-depleted T cells, or PBMCs. Deeply sampled blood TCRbeta repertoires from subjects exposed to, actively infected with, or recovered from COVID-19 were included in the dataset. The repertoires were released in a freely available public database intended as a resource for research on the immune response to SARS-CoV-2. Samples were obtained from the ongoing ImmuneRACE study (first 160 participants) and from 1,000 to 1,500 subjects provided by 6 global collaborators. Nearly every sample came with metadata listing a de-identified subject ID, COVID-19 status, age in years and sex. Where available, HLA class I and class II types were obtained from metadata supplied by the sample provider rather than from assay-based typing.

The immunoSEQ Assay, a bias-controlled multiplex PCR, was used to amplify TCRbeta CDR3 regions from genomic DNA. Processing in the source paper ran as follows. The number of nucleated cells in each sample was estimated by amplification of reference gene primers within the assay. To quantify the absolute abundance of each unique TCRbeta CDR3 rearrangement, sequence reads were collapsed and filtered. For each sample, productive Simpson clonality was calculated as the square root of Simpson's diversity index across productive rearrangements. TCRdb retrieved this table from immuneACCESS and kept in-frame rearrangements only. Not all clones are present; in checked studies, unresolved V genes account for under half, and no reason is known for the remainder. V and J calls and clone size are those listed in that table; D and trimming were worked out from the DNA. This sample holds about 200,000 clones; roughly 86% were observed only once. The ten biggest clones cover roughly a tenth of the sample.

Results and caveats for the whole study, not just this receptor: Clinical and demographic metadata were provided uncurated, with the amount varying by source and participant.

V loses 11 bases, J loses 2 bases, and the germline ends lie 13 bases apart. Reading the germline V gene gives CDR1 MNHEY and CDR2 SVGAGI. Taken from cysteine to phenylalanine, the CDR3 has 13 residues. The sequence is cut down to CDR3 DNA, 39 bases in frame from base 1. About this clone: Its antigen is not yet known. The record has no base qualities; no much larger clone is one base away.

One collaborating source in Seattle enrolled patients during active infection and followed them longitudinally through the course of disease. The collaborating institutions used their own protocols to collect whole blood in K2EDTA tubes. For TCRbeta analysis, collaborator samples were shipped as frozen whole blood, as isolated PBMCs, or as DNA extracted from either sample type. This receptor was identified in a woman in her forties or fifties with COVID-19, enrolled during active disease. The sequence links TRBV6-5 to TRBJ1-3, and perhaps TRBD1 as D gene, on 6 matching bases. Sequenced material: peripheral blood. Read as DNA, the sequence is TGTGCCGAGGCCAGGGGCCCTGGAAACACCATATATTTT. It is translated as CAEARGPGNTIYF.